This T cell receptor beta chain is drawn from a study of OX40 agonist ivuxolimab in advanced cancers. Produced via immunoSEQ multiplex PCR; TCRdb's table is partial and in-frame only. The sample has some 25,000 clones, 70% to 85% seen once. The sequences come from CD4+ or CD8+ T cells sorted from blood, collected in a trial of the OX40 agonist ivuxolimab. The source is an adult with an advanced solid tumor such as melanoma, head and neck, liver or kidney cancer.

The CDR3 coding sequence is TGCGCCAGCAGCCCCCTGGCTCGCACAGATACGCAGTATTTT. Translation gives CASSPLARTDTQYF. The rearrangement joins TRBV4-1 to TRBJ2-3; D gene uncertain. The ends were cut back, 4 bases at V and 1 base at J, with 9 bases in the middle. The CDR3 loop spans 14 amino acids. Germline V CDR1 and CDR2: MGHRA, YSYEKL.